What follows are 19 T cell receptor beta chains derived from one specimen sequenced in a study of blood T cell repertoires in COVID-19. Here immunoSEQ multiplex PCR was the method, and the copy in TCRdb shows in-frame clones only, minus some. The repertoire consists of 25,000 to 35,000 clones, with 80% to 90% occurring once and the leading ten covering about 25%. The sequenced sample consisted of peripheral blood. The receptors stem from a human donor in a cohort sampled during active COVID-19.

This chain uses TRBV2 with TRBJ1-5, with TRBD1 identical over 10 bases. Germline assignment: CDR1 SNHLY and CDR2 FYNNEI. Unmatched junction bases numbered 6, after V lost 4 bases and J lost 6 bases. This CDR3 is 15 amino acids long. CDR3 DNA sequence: TGTGCCAGCAGTGTAGGGACAGGGGCTGCTCAGCCCCAGCATTTT. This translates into CASSVGTGAAQPQHF.

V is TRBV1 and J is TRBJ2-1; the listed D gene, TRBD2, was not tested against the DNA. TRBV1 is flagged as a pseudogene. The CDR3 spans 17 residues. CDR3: CTSSQGWAGGPHLEQFF. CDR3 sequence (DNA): TGCACCAGCAGCCAAGGTTGGGCGGGGGGGCCTCATCTTGAGCAGTTCTTC.

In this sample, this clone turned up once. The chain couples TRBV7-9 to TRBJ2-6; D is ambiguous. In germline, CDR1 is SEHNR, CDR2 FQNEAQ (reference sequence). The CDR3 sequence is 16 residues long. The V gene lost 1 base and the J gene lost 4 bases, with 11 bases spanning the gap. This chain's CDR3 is CASSLGGPVGANVLTF. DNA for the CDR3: TGTGCCAGCAGCTTAGGAGGCCCGGTAGGGGCCAACGTCCTGACTTTC. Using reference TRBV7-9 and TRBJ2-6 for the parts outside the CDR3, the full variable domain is DTGVSQNPRHKITKRGQNVTFRCDPISEHNRLYWYRQTLGQGPEFLTYFQNEAQLEKSRLLSDRFSAERPKGSFSTLEIQRTEQGDSAMYLCASSLGGPVGANVLTFGAGSRLTVL.

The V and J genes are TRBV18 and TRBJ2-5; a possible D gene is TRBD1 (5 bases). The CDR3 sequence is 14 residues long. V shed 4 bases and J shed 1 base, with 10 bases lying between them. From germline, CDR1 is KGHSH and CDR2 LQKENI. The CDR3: CASSLDQGQETQYF. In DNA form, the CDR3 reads TGTGCCAGCTCACTCGATCAGGGCCAAGAGACCCAGTACTTC.

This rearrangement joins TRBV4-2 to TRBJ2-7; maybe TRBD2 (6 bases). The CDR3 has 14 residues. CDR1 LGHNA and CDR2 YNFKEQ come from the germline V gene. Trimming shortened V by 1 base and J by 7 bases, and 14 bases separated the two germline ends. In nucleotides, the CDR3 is TGTGCCAGCAGCCAAGGGCTAGATGCGGGGGAGCAGTACTTC. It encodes CASSQGLDAGEQYF.

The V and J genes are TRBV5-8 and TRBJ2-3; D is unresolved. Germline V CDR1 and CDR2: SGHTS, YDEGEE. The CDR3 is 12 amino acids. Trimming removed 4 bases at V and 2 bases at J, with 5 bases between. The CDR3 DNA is TGTGCCAGCAGCCCCTTCACAGATACGCAGTATTTT. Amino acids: CASSPFTDTQYF.

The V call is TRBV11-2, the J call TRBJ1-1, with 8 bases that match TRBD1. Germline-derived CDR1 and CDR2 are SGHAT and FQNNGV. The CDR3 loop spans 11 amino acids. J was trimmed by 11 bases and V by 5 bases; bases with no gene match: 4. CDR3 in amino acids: CASSVRDRAFF. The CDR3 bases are TGTGCCAGCAGCGTCCGGGACAGGGCTTTCTTT. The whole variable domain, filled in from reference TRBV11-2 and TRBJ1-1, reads EAGVAQSPRYKIIEKRQSVAFWCNPISGHATLYWYQQILGQGPKLLIQFQNNGVVDDSQLPKDRFSAERLKGVDSTLKIQPAKLEDSAVYLCASSVRDRAFFGQGTRLTVV.

The CDR3 coding sequence is TGTGCCAGCAGGAGGCTGAGTGGGGCCAACGTCCTGACTTTC. Its protein product is CASRRLSGANVLTF. V is TRBV6-5 and J is TRBJ2-6; no definite D call. CDR3 length equals 14 residues. CDR1 MNHEY and CDR2 SVGAGI come from the germline V gene. Trimming pared 6 bases from V and 3 bases from J, leaving 9 bases between.

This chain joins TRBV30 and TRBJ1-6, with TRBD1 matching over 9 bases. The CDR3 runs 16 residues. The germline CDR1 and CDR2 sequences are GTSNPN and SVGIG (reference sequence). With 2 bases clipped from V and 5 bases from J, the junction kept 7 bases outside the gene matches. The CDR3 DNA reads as TGTGCCTGGAGTACAGGGGGCTGGGGAGATAATTCACCCCTCCACTTT. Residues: CAWSTGGWGDNSPLHF. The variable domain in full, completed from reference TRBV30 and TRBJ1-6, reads SQTIHQWPATLVQPVGSPLSLECTVEGTSNPNLYWYRQAAGRGLQLLFYSVGIGQISSEVPQNLSASRPQDRQFILSSKKLLLSDSGFYLCAWSTGGWGDNSPLHFGNGTRLTVT.

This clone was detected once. The CDR3 region is CSVSQGTPSYEQYF. In nucleotides, the CDR3 is TGCAGCGTCTCACAGGGAACCCCCTCCTACGAGCAGTACTTC. V is TRBV29-1 and J is TRBJ2-7; TRBD1 might be the D (6 bases). V lost 6 bases and J lost 0, with 15 bases in between. Looked up from germline, CDR1 is SQVTM and CDR2 is ANQGSEA. CDR3 size: 14 residues.

The CDR3 is CASSLTRVRYINDEQYF. The CDR3 DNA sequence: TGTGCCAGCAGCTTAACGCGGGTCAGATATATTAACGACGAGCAGTACTTC. The V gene is TRBV7-3, the J gene TRBJ2-7, with D perhaps TRBD2 (5 bases). The CDR3 has 17 amino acids. Germline-derived CDR1 and CDR2 are SGHTA and FQGTGA. Trimming shortened V by 0 bases and J by 5 bases, and 20 bases separated the two germline ends. Variable domain in full (rest from reference TRBV7-3 and TRBJ2-7): GAGVSQTPSNKVTEKGKYVELRCDPISGHTALYWYRQSLGQGPEFLIYFQGTGAADDSGLPNDRFFAVRPEGSVSTLKIQRTERGDSAVYLCASSLTRVRYINDEQYFGPGTRLTVT.

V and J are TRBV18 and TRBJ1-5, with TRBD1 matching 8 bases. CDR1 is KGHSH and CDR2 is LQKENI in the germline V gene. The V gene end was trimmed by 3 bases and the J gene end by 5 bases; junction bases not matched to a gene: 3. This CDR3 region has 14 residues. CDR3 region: CASSPQGADQPQHF. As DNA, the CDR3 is TGTGCCAGCTCACCTCAGGGGGCCGATCAGCCCCAGCATTTT.

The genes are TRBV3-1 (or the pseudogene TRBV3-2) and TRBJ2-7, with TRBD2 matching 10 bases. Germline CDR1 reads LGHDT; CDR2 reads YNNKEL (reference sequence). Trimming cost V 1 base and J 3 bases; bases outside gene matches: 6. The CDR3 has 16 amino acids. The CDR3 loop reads CASSQAGLAGDYEQYF. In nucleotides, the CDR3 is TGTGCCAGCAGCCAAGCGGGGCTAGCGGGAGACTACGAGCAGTACTTC.

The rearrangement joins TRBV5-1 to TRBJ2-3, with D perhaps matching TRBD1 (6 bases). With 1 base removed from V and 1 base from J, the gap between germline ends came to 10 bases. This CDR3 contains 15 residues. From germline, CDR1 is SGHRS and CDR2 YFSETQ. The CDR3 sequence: CASSLWGPGTDTQYF. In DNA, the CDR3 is TGCGCCAGCAGCTTGTGGGGGCCCGGCACAGATACGCAGTATTTT.

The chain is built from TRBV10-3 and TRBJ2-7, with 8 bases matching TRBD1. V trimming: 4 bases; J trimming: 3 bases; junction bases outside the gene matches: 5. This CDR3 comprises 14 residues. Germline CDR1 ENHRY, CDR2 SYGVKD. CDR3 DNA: TGTGCCATCAGTGTGACAGGGGAGGACTACGAGCAGTACTTC. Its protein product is CAISVTGEDYEQYF.

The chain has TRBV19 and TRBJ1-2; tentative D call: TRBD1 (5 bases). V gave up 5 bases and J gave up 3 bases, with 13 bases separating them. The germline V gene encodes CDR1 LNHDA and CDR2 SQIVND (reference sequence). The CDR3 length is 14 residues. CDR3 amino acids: CASSLAGNYYGYTF. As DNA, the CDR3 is TGTGCCAGTAGTCTCGCAGGGAATTACTATGGCTACACCTTC. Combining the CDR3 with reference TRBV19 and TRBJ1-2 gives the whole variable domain DGGITQSPKYLFRKEGQNVTLSCEQNLNHDAMYWYRQDPGQGLRLIYYSQIVNDFQKGDIAEGYSVSREKKESFPLTVTSAQKNPTAFYLCASSLAGNYYGYTFGSGTRLTVV.

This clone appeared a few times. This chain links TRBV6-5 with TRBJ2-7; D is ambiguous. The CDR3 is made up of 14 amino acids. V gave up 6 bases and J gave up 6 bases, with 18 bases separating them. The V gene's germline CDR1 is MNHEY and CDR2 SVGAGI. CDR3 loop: CASSLSLYVSEQYF. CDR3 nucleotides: TGTGCCAGCAGCCTTAGCTTATACGTTTCCGAGCAGTACTTC.

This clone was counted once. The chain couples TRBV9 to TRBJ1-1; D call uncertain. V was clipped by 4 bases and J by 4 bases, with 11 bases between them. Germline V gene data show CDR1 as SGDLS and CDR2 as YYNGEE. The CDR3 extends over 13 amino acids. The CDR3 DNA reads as TGTGCCAGCAGCCAGACGGGGTCCACTGAAGCTTTCTTT. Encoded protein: CASSQTGSTEAFF.

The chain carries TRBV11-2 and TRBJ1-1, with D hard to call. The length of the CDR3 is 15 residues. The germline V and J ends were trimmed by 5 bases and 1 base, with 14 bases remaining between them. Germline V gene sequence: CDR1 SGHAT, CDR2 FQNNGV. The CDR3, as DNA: TGTGCCAGCAGCGTGACTGGACGGGAGAACACTGAAGCTTTCTTT. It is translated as CASSVTGRENTEAFF.